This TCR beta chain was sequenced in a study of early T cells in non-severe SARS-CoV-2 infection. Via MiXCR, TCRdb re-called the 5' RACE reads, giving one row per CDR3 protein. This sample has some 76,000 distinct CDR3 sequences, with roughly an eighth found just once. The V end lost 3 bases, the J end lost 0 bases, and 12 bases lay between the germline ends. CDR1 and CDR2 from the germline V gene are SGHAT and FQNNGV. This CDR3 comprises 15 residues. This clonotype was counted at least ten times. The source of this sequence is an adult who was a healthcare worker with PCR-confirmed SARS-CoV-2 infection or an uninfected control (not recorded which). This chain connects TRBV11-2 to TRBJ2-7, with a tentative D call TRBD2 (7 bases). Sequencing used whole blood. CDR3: CASSFGGAVSYEQYF. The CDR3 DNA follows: TGTGCCAGCAGCTTTGGGGGGGCCGTCTCCTACGAGCAGTACTTC.